The clone carrying this T cell receptor beta chain was picked up a small number of times. Its matching antigen is unknown. This entry belongs to a study of identical twins. Study-level points and caveats: Models underestimated TCR alpha sharing (out-of-frame) in monozygotic twins. Sequences that were out-of-frame, alpha and twin-shared displayed an excess of low generation probability.

CDR1 and CDR2 (germline): SGHRS, YFSETQ. The V end lost 0 bases, the J end lost 1 base, and 6 bases lay between the germline ends. The CDR3 contains 14 residues. Template switching added a universal primer site; cDNA carried unique molecular identifiers. TCRdb re-called the 5' RACE reads with MiXCR, one entry per CDR3 protein. The sample shows approximately 700,000 distinct CDR3 sequences, roughly 18% of them seen only once. The data were also submitted as part of a second study, on T cells expressing NK-cell markers.

This clonotype was sampled from a woman younger than 30 in good health. Sequences were obtained from PBMCs. The chain combines TRBV5-1 with TRBJ2-3; no definite D call. CDR3 residues: CASSLERRTDTQYF. In DNA, the CDR3 is TGCGCCAGCAGCTTGGAAAGGCGCACAGATACGCAGTATTTT.